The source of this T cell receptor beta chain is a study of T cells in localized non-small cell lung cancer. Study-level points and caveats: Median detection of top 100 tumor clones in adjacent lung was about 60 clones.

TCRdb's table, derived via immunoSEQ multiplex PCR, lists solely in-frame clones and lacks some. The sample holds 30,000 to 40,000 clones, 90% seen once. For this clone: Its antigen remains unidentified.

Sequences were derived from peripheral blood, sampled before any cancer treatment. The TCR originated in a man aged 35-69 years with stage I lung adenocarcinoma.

CDR3 DNA sequence: TGCGCCAGCAGCTTGTCATTGGGGGAGCAGTACTTC. Amino acid sequence: CASSLSLGEQYF. This rearrangement joins TRBV5-1 to TRBJ2-7; D not resolved. CDR1 SGHRS and CDR2 YFSETQ come from the germline V gene. CDR3 length: 12 residues. V was trimmed by 1 base and J by 7 bases, leaving 9 bases between them.